The clone carrying this T cell receptor beta chain occurred many times. The antigen is undetermined. Per the germline V gene, CDR1 is MGHRA and CDR2 is YSYEKL. V lost 3 bases and J lost 6, with 13 bases in between. CDR3 length: 14 residues. This sample is drawn from a study of neurological immune-mediated disorders. The study, taken as a whole, reports: None of the CDR3 amino acid sequences in expanded clones turned up in more than one subject, which points to private repertoires in all groups.

TCRdb re-called the 5' RACE reads through MiXCR, storing one row per CDR3 protein. Seen here are over 90,000 distinct CDR3 sequences, roughly a tenth observed once, and the top ten hold approximately 3.1%. Described time point: longitudinal time-point 3. This chain links TRBV4-1 with TRBJ2-3; D tentatively fits TRBD1 or TRBD2 (6 bases each). Input material: PBMCs. This clonotype originated in a female donor with HTLV-1-associated myelopathy (HAM/TSP). The CDR3 DNA reads TGCGCCAGCAGCCATGGAAGGGGGGAGGATACGCAGTATTTT. Amino acid sequence: CASSHGRGEDTQYF.